The entry below describes one T cell receptor beta chain. TCRdb's table, derived via immunoSEQ multiplex PCR, lists solely in-frame clones and lacks some. The sample has roughly 32,000 clones, roughly 73% seen once. The record originates from a study of blood T cell repertoires in COVID-19. Whole-study context: There were acute and convalescent COVID-19 samples, and they came from the United States, Italy and Spain. From T cells, B-cell-depleted T cells, or PBMCs came the material, which was cDNA or gDNA.

The CDR3 is 13 residues long. From germline, CDR1 is MGHDK and CDR2 SYGVNS. V dropped 8 bases and J dropped 7; count of bases not matched to a gene: 4. The receptor was derived from a man of 80 years or more with active or convalescent COVID-19. The sequenced sample consisted of peripheral blood. The rearrangement links TRBV25-1 to TRBJ1-6; 8 nucleotides align to TRBD1. DNA for the CDR3: TGTGCCAGCGGACAGGGAAACAATTCACCCCTCCACTTT. Translated, it gives CASGQGNNSPLHF.